A selection of T cell receptor beta chains follows, all from one sample in a study of OX40 agonist ivuxolimab in advanced cancers. This table comes from immunoSEQ multiplex PCR, and its TCRdb copy is limited to in-frame clones, with some not included. The data contain approximately 89,000 clones, roughly 90% of them seen just once; the ten biggest clones take up around 0.72%. This material consisted of CD4+ or CD8+ T cells sorted from blood, taken in a trial of the OX40 agonist ivuxolimab. Source of these receptors: an adult with an advanced solid tumor such as melanoma, head and neck, liver or kidney cancer. CDR3s leave out the opening cysteine and the closing phenylalanine or tryptophan. Fields, in order: V gene, CDR3 protein.

v_call: TRBV18; cdr3_aa: ASSPRTGLGETQY
v_call: TRBV4-3; cdr3_aa: ASSQDRLAAFTDTQY
v_call: TRBV5-4; cdr3_aa: ASSSEIRALDGYT
v_call: TRBV27; cdr3_aa: ASSLAFNSPLH
v_call: TRBV29-1; cdr3_aa: SATKVASTDTQY
v_call: TRBV28; cdr3_aa: ASSFRVTNTGELF
v_call: TRBV4-3; cdr3_aa: ASSQSPSGYNEQF
v_call: TRBV9; cdr3_aa: ASSVSLGGVSYEQY
v_call: TRBV4-1; cdr3_aa: ASSQAGGQGGSTEAF
v_call: TRBV12-5; cdr3_aa: ASGGGLQAPDTQY
v_call: TRBV28; cdr3_aa: ASSPGKRGGTDTQY
v_call: TRBV2; cdr3_aa: ASSARGLQNTEAF
v_call: TRBV18; cdr3_aa: ASSPPTGWEQY
v_call: TRBV9; cdr3_aa: ASSALGGYYNEQF
v_call: TRBV29-1; cdr3_aa: SVGQGAAVNYGYT
v_call: TRBV7-9; cdr3_aa: ASSLVLGAPYGYT
v_call: TRBV4-1; cdr3_aa: ASSQGRLAGTYEQY
v_call: TRBV5-5; cdr3_aa: ASSRDRGRGQPQH
v_call: TRBV11-2; cdr3_aa: ASSLAGARETQY
v_call: TRBV29-1; cdr3_aa: SVEVGTQY
v_call: TRBV19; cdr3_aa: ASSIDGAVGADTQY
v_call: TRBV19; cdr3_aa: ASSIGQGNQPQH
v_call: TRBV18; cdr3_aa: ASSPPNRGQTEAF
v_call: TRBV10-1; cdr3_aa: ASSESKGAGTEAF
v_call: TRBV10-3; cdr3_aa: AISATGPPGTGELF
v_call: TRBV10-1; cdr3_aa: ASSELKASVPSTDTQY
v_call: TRBV19; cdr3_aa: ASSTVGGGNQPQH
v_call: TRBV27; cdr3_aa: ASSRGQGANYGYT
v_call: TRBV19; cdr3_aa: ASTRMGNTGELF
v_call: TRBV7-9; cdr3_aa: ASSYQRSANTGELF
v_call: TRBV29-1; cdr3_aa: SVESSAYGYT
v_call: TRBV10-3; cdr3_aa: AISEPRTDTQY
v_call: TRBV12-5; cdr3_aa: ASGLGGSAGELF
v_call: TRBV5-1; cdr3_aa: ASSLGGWNTGGLF
v_call: TRBV6-4; cdr3_aa: ASSDGSARYGYT
v_call: TRBV27; cdr3_aa: ASSRTNEKLF
v_call: TRBV5-1; cdr3_aa: ASSYQGASGELF
v_call: TRBV5-4; cdr3_aa: ASSPAGGAGELF
v_call: TRBV18; cdr3_aa: ASSPGTGTDTQY
v_call: TRBV19; cdr3_aa: ASSLTPDGQPQH
v_call: TRBV7-9; cdr3_aa: ASSLQGLSEQY
v_call: TRBV10-3; cdr3_aa: AISFGGVGSTDTQY
v_call: TRBV29-1; cdr3_aa: SVDGTGGFPHEQY
v_call: TRBV10-3; cdr3_aa: AIRGHGSETQY